The 11 T cell receptor beta chains listed next were all sequenced from one sample in a study of T cell repertoires in cytomegalovirus infection. TCRdb called the reads again in MiXCR, with one record for every CDR3 protein. Of about 600,000 distinct CDR3 sequences listed, 24% are singletons. Sequencing was performed on CD8+ T cells from PBMCs. The receptors were sampled from a human donor in good health (CMV status not recorded). Some clones in this sample may be carry-over from other donors' samples.

The table lists this clonotype with a few counts. V gene TRBV10-3 combines with J gene TRBJ2-1; 7 positions agree with TRBD1. In germline, CDR1 is ENHRY, CDR2 SYGVKD. This CDR3 is built from 13 residues. J was trimmed by 5 bases and V by 8 bases; bases with no gene match: 6. The CDR3 DNA follows: TGTGCCATCCGGACAGGACGAAACAATGAGCAGTTCTTC. Protein sequence: CAIRTGRNNEQFF.

On this clonotype: Mismatch with germline at one junction end may stem from a read error. The V gene is TRBV5-1, the J gene TRBJ2-2, with a possible D match to TRBD2 (5 bases). CDR1 and CDR2 (germline): SGHRS, YFSETQ. The length of the CDR3 is 14 residues. The CDR3 is CANSLEVDTGELFF. CDR3 DNA sequence: TGCGCCAACAGCTTGGAGGTGGACACCGGGGAGCTGTTTTTT. Drawing the rest from reference TRBV5-1 and TRBJ2-2, the complete variable domain is KAGVTQTPRYLIKTRGQQVTLSCSPISGHRSVSWYQQTPGQGLQFLFEYFSETQRNKGNFPGRFSGRQFSNSRSEMNVSTLELGDSALYLCANSLEVDTGELFFGEGSRLTVL.

This clonotype was recorded many times. This rearrangement joins TRBV4-3 to TRBJ2-1; tentatively, D is TRBD1 (6 bases). V gave up 0 bases and J gave up 2 bases, with 14 bases separating them. There are 17 residues in the CDR3. Germline CDR1 LGHNA, CDR2 YSLEER. The CDR3 DNA reads TGCGCCAGCAGCCAAGAATTGGCAGGGGTTGCCTACAATGAGCAGTTCTTC. Amino acids: CASSQELAGVAYNEQFF.

A few counts support this clonotype. The chain is built from TRBV7-9 and TRBJ2-7; 7 bases are shared with TRBD2. Trimming cost V 1 base and J 0 bases; bases outside gene matches: 3. CDR3 length: 15 amino acids. The germline CDR1 and CDR2 sequences are SEHNR and FQNEAQ (reference sequence). CDR3 in DNA: TGTGCCAGCAGCTTAGAGGGCGGGAGCTCCTACGAGCAGTACTTC. This sequence encodes CASSLEGGSSYEQYF.

Remarks on this clonotype: Since a much larger clone is just one base distant, this may be a read error. This chain connects TRBV6-5 to TRBJ2-1, with D possibly TRBD1 on 5 matching bases. Trimming pared 0 bases from V and 11 bases from J, leaving 8 bases between. The CDR3 consists of 12 residues. CDR1 is MNHEY and CDR2 is SVGAGI in the germline V gene. The DNA of the CDR3 is TGTGCCAGCAGTTACTCAGGGGATAAGCAGTTCTTC. Protein sequence: CASSYSGDKQFF.

This sequence joins TRBV28 and TRBJ2-7; 7 positions match TRBD1. Germline V gives CDR1 MDHEN, CDR2 SYDVKM. The trim removed 5 bases at V and 1 base at J, leaving 2 bases unmatched. The CDR3 runs 13 residues. CDR3 sequence (DNA): TGTGCCAGCAGTATGGACAGGTCCTACGAGCAGTACGTC. Amino acids: CASSMDRSYEQYV.

This clonotype was recorded at least ten times. V usage is TRBV7-9 and J usage is TRBJ2-7; D might be TRBD1 (6 bases). V was shortened by 5 bases and J by 1 base, with 9 bases between the two germline ends. The germline gives CDR1 SEHNR, CDR2 FQNEAQ (reference sequence). This CDR3 region has 13 residues. The CDR3 bases are TGTGCCAGCAGCCGGGACACATCCTACGAGCAGTACGTC. It codes for CASSRDTSYEQYV.

The chain uses TRBV6-6 and TRBJ2-1; 10 bases are a match to TRBD1. Germline CDR1 and CDR2: MNHNY and SVGAGI (reference sequence). V shed 5 bases and J 7 bases; nucleotides not matched to a gene: 5. CDR3 length: 14 residues. CDR3 DNA: TGTGCCAGCAGTCGGGACAGGGGTAGGAATGAGCAGTTCTTC. It codes for CASSRDRGRNEQFF.

The table lists this clonotype with many counts. The rearrangement joins TRBV7-9 to TRBJ1-1; no reliable D call. Trimming stripped 7 bases from V and 1 base from J, with 7 bases between. CDR1 is SEHNR, CDR2 FQNEAQ, per germline (reference sequence). CDR3 length: 12 residues. CDR3 DNA sequence: TGTGCCAGCACCCGAGGGAACACTGAAGCTTTCTTT. It translates to CASTRGNTEAFF.

This clonotype has only a few counts. The V and J genes are TRBV6-2 or TRBV6-3 and TRBJ2-7; unclear D gene. Germline loops: CDR1 MNHEY, CDR2 SVGEGT. Trimming removed 2 bases at V and 1 base at J, with 9 bases between. This CDR3 has 14 residues. CDR3 bases: TGTGCCAGCAGTTACGCGGCAGAGTCCTACGAGCAGTACGTC. Residues: CASSYAAESYEQYV.

This rearrangement joins TRBV7-6 to TRBJ1-1, with unresolved D. The CDR3 has 12 residues. Germline values: CDR1 SGHVS, CDR2 FNYEAQ. V was clipped by 4 bases and J by 9 bases, with 12 bases between them. CDR3 protein: CASSSGLNKAFF. The CDR3 DNA reads TGTGCCAGCAGCTCTGGACTGAACAAAGCTTTCTTT.